A single sample is the source of the 6 T cell receptor beta chains below, sequenced in a study of shared clonotypes between healthy human individuals. CD45RO-negative CD8 cells positively selected for CCR7 made up the naive population, which excluded terminally differentiated effector memory CD45RA+ cells. TCRdb keeps only in-frame clones here, not all; method: immunoSEQ multiplex PCR. The table lists some 2.1 million clones, roughly 93% of them singletons. Sequenced material: naive CD8+ T cells from PBMCs. The receptor source for this set is a man aged 18-30 years in good health. Some clones in this sample may be carry-over from other donors' samples.

The chain links TRBV6-5 to TRBJ1-1, with D possibly TRBD1 on 6 matching bases. Per germline, CDR1 MNHEY and CDR2 SVGAGI. The CDR3 has 14 residues. The V and J ends lost 6 bases and 4 bases respectively, with 15 bases between them. CDR3 nucleotides: TGTGCCAGCAGAGACGTGTCCAGGGGCACTGAAGCTTTCTTT. Its protein is CASRDVSRGTEAFF.

The V call is TRBV9, the J call TRBJ2-1; a weak D match, TRBD2 (6 bases). The CDR3 is 16 amino acids. Trimming shortened V by 6 bases and J by 8 bases, and 24 bases separated the two germline ends. CDR1 is SGDLS, CDR2 YYNGEE, per germline. The chain's CDR3 is CASTPGGASAFDEQFF. For the CDR3, the DNA is TGTGCCAGCACCCCAGGAGGGGCTAGCGCTTTCGATGAGCAGTTCTTC.

This clone was counted once. The chain uses TRBV11-2 and TRBJ2-7, with D hard to call. Germline assignment: CDR1 SGHAT and CDR2 FQNNGV. The V end was cut by 2 bases, the J end by 0 bases, with 8 bases between. This CDR3 has 14 amino acids. CDR3 loop: CASSLRAGSYEQYF. The DNA for the CDR3 is TGTGCCAGCAGCTTACGGGCAGGCTCCTACGAGCAGTACTTC.

The V and J genes are TRBV7-9 and TRBJ2-5; 10 bases agree with TRBD2. The CDR3 is 19 amino acids. The V gene's germline CDR1 is SEHNR and CDR2 FQNEAQ (reference sequence). V lost 6 bases and J lost 4; bases outside the gene matches: 20. CDR3 DNA: TGTGCCAGCAGTCAAACCTCTGGCGGACTAGCGGAGCCCCCAGAGACCCAGTACTTC. It encodes CASSQTSGGLAEPPETQYF.

In the case of this clone: Other DNA variants within this sample encode the same CDR3. The chain links TRBV7-2 to TRBJ2-5; perhaps TRBD2 as D (5 bases). The CDR3 contains 13 residues. V lost 1 base, J lost 3 bases, and 6 bases lay in between. Germline V gene sequence: CDR1 SGHTA, CDR2 FQGNSA. CDR3 nucleotides: TGTGCCAGCAGCTTAGACGGGGAAGAGACCCAGTACTTC. Its protein product is CASSLDGEETQYF.

This rearrangement joins TRBV7-9 to TRBJ2-2; 10 bases are a match to TRBD2. This CDR3 region has 19 residues. CDR1 and CDR2 (germline): SEHNR, FQNEAQ (reference sequence). The trim removed 4 bases at V and 2 bases at J, leaving 13 bases unmatched. CDR3 sequence (DNA): TGTGCCAGCAGCTCGACCCCCCAACTAGCGGGACCCAACACCGGGGAGCTGTTTTTT. Translating it yields CASSSTPQLAGPNTGELFF.